A selection of T cell receptor beta chains follows, all from one sample in a study of T cell changes during pregnancy in multiple sclerosis. Profiling relied on immunoSEQ multiplex PCR, and the TCRdb table lists in-frame clones only, not all of them. The table has approximately 93,000 clones, approximately 90% seen once; the top ten hold around 1.8%. This material consisted of peripheral blood, taken in the first trimester of pregnancy. The receptors were gathered from a female donor in good health, enrolled as a control in a pregnancy study. Each CDR3 is given with its conserved first and last residue. Each record gives: V gene, J gene, D gene, CDR3 protein, CDR3 DNA. The D gene is left open where the match is weak.

>TRBV18|TRBJ2-4|.
CASSKQNIQYF
TGTGCCAGCTCGAAGCAAAACATTCAGTACTTC
>TRBV19|TRBJ1-2|.
CASSFDLGQNYGYTF
TGTGCCAGTAGCTTCGACCTTGGACAGAACTATGGCTACACCTTC
>TRBV19|TRBJ2-7|TRBD1
CASSAGTGGIYEQYF
TGTGCCAGTAGTGCCGGGACAGGGGGCATATACGAGCAGTACTTC
>TRBV19|TRBJ2-7|TRBD1
CASSTGTGKFEQYF
TGTGCCAGTAGTACCGGGACAGGAAAATTCGAGCAGTACTTC
>TRBV30|TRBJ2-5|TRBD2
CAWSLAGFQETQYF
TGTGCCTGGAGCCTAGCGGGGTTCCAAGAGACCCAGTACTTC
>TRBV29-1|TRBJ2-3|.
CSVERADTQYF
TGCAGCGTTGAGAGGGCAGATACGCAGTATTTT
>TRBV28|TRBJ2-5|.
CASSSGGKTQYF
TGTGCCAGCAGTTCTGGGGGGAAGACCCAGTACTTC
>TRBV15|TRBJ1-1|TRBD1
CATSIEDRATEAFF
TGTGCCACCAGCATTGAGGACAGGGCCACTGAAGCTTTCTTT
>TRBV27|TRBJ2-4|TRBD1
CASSLGQALDIQYF
TGTGCCAGCAGTTTAGGACAGGCTTTGGACATTCAGTACTTC
>TRBV7-2|TRBJ1-2|.
CASSLEVRGRGYTF
TGTGCCAGCAGCTTAGAGGTCCGGGGAAGGGGCTACACCTTC